These 21 T cell receptor beta chains were all obtained from the same sample, sequenced in a study of cytomegalovirus exposure and HLA in healthy donors. The study ran its PCR with 60 Vbeta and 13 Jbeta primers. Clones were sequenced by immunoSEQ multiplex PCR, and TCRdb holds only the in-frame ones, with some missing. The profile shows roughly 110,000 clones, less than 85% of them singletons. Sample: PBMCs. Receptors were obtained from a man aged 18-30 years in good health and CMV-seronegative.

The rearrangement joins TRBV28 to TRBJ1-6; D not resolved. Germline CDR1 reads MDHEN; CDR2 reads SYDVKM. The CDR3 covers 14 residues. Trimming left V 6 bases short and J 7 bases short, with 13 bases between. The CDR3 loop reads CASSASPKNSPLHF. The CDR3 DNA reads as TGTGCCAGCAGCGCGAGCCCAAAGAATTCACCCCTCCACTTT. Filled out from reference TRBV28 and TRBJ1-6, the complete variable domain reads DVKVTQSSRYLVKRTGEKVFLECVQDMDHENMFWYRQDPGLGLRLIYFSYDVKMKEKGDIPEGYSVSREKKERFSLILESASTNQTSMYLCASSASPKNSPLHFGNGTRLTVT.

The chain has TRBV4-3 and TRBJ2-3; D unresolved. The CDR3 is made up of 14 amino acids. The V and J ends lost 1 base and 0 bases respectively, with 5 bases between them. In germline, CDR1 is LGHNA, CDR2 YSLEER. DNA for the CDR3: TGCGCCAGCAGCCAAGGCGAGAGCACAGATACGCAGTATTTT. Encoded protein: CASSQGESTDTQYF.

The J gene is TRBJ2-6, the V gene TRBV15; D gene uncertain. The V and J ends lost 0 bases and 1 base respectively, with 4 bases between them. Germline V gene data show CDR1 as LNHNV and CDR2 as YYDKDF (reference sequence). This CDR3 has 15 residues. The CDR3 nucleotides read TGTGCCACCAGCAGAGATCCGTCTGGGGCCAACGTCCTGACTTTC. It codes for CATSRDPSGANVLTF.

The rearrangement uses TRBV2 and TRBJ2-3; D is ambiguous. From germline, CDR1 is SNHLY and CDR2 FYNNEI. The CDR3 is 15 residues long. The V end lost 4 bases, the J end lost 0 bases, and 11 bases lay between the germline ends. The CDR3 is CASSGLRTSTDTQYF. The CDR3 coding sequence is TGTGCCAGCAGTGGACTCAGAACTAGCACAGATACGCAGTATTTT. Full variable domain (remainder filled in from reference TRBV2 and TRBJ2-3): EPEVTQTPSHQVTQMGQEVILRCVPISNHLYFYWYRQILGQKVEFLVSFYNNEISEKSEIFDDQFSVERPDGSNFTLKIRSTKLEDSAMYFCASSGLRTSTDTQYFGPGTRLTVL.

V usage is TRBV2 and J usage is TRBJ2-5; 8 bases agree with TRBD2. Per the germline V gene, CDR1 is SNHLY and CDR2 is FYNNEI. The CDR3 spans 16 residues. Unmatched junction bases numbered 13, after V lost 5 bases and J lost 5 bases. This chain's CDR3 is CASSRPAGGAGETQYF. The CDR3 DNA sequence: TGTGCCAGCAGTCGGCCGGCCGGGGGGGCCGGGGAGACCCAGTACTTC.

This clone was seen a few times. V gene TRBV7-9 combines with J gene TRBJ2-1; maybe TRBD2 (6 bases). The CDR3 loop spans 14 amino acids. Germline V gene sequence: CDR1 SEHNR, CDR2 FQNEAQ (reference sequence). V lost 6 bases and J 10 bases, leaving 19 bases between the germline ends. Here the CDR3 reads CASSRGSLAPEQFF. The CDR3 coding sequence is TGTGCCAGCAGTCGAGGGTCACTAGCACCCGAGCAGTTCTTC.

The V call is TRBV5-6, the J call TRBJ2-3, with 15 nucleotides matching TRBD2. Unmatched junction bases numbered 6, after V lost 2 bases and J lost 5 bases. Germline-derived CDR1 and CDR2 are SGHDT and YYEEEE. This CDR3 is 17 amino acids long. The CDR3 spells CASSFWTSGGVRDTQYF. The CDR3 region has the DNA TGTGCCAGCAGCTTTTGGACTAGCGGGGGGGTTAGAGATACGCAGTATTTT.

The gene calls are TRBV2 and TRBJ1-5, with D tentatively TRBD1 (5 bases). This CDR3 has 14 amino acids. Trimming stripped 6 bases from V and 7 bases from J, with 16 bases between. Per the germline V gene, CDR1 is SNHLY and CDR2 is FYNNEI. CDR3 in amino acids: CASSRGGGRQPQHF. Written as DNA, the CDR3 is TGTGCCAGCAGCCGGGGGGGTGGGAGACAGCCCCAGCATTTT.

This clone was detected many times. This chain connects TRBV6-1 to TRBJ1-1, with 7 bases lining up with TRBD1. The CDR3 covers 15 residues. Germline V lookup: CDR1 MNHNS, CDR2 SASEGT. V gave up 1 base and J gave up 2 bases; unmatched junction bases: 4. This CDR3 reads CASSEEGAGNTEAFF. The CDR3 bases are TGTGCCAGCAGTGAAGAGGGGGCGGGCAACACTGAAGCTTTCTTT.

The rearrangement links TRBV29-1 to TRBJ1-6; 10 nucleotides match TRBD1. The V gene end was trimmed by 8 bases and the J gene end by 6 bases; junction bases not matched to a gene: 4. Per germline, CDR1 SQVTM and CDR2 ANQGSEA. CDR3 length: 13 amino acids. The CDR3 bases are TGCAGCACCGGACAGGGGGGTAATTCACCCCTCCACTTT. This codes for CSTGQGGNSPLHF.

The chain joins TRBV7-2 to TRBJ1-2, with D tentatively TRBD1 (5 bases). From germline, CDR1 is SGHTA and CDR2 FQGNSA. The V and J ends lost 1 base and 2 bases respectively, with 11 bases between them. The CDR3 extends over 15 amino acids. The CDR3 nucleotides read TGTGCCAGCAGCTTAGTTCTCCAGGGCAACTATGGCTACACCTTC. It specifies CASSLVLQGNYGYTF.

Written as DNA, the CDR3 is TGTGCCAGCAGCATAGGCTTGAGGGAGGGAAACACCATATATTTT. Translating it yields CASSIGLREGNTIYF. The chain carries TRBV7-9 and TRBJ1-3; D is unclear. Germline CDR1 reads SEHNR; CDR2 reads FQNEAQ (reference sequence). V shed 5 bases and J shed 4 bases, with 15 bases lying between them. The CDR3 spans 15 residues.

As for this clone: The sample holds other DNA sequences that translate to the same CDR3. The J gene is TRBJ2-3, the V gene TRBV29-1; TRBD2 aligns across 10 bases. V lost 7 bases to trimming and J lost 1 base; unmatched junction nucleotides: 2. Germline CDR1 is SQVTM and CDR2 is ANQGSEA. The CDR3 consists of 13 residues. In DNA form, the CDR3 reads TGCAGCGGTCTAGCGGGGGGCACAGATACGCAGTATTTT. Protein product: CSGLAGGTDTQYF.

This clone was seen more than once but under ten times. The J gene is TRBJ1-1, the V gene TRBV28; 7 bases line up with TRBD1. This CDR3 region has 15 residues. Germline assignment: CDR1 MDHEN and CDR2 SYDVKM. V was clipped by 3 bases and J by 4 bases; unmatched bases: 8. CDR3 DNA: TGTGCCAGCAGTTTCCTGACAGGGAGGACCACTGAAGCTTTCTTT. Its protein product is CASSFLTGRTTEAFF.

The V and J genes are TRBV5-4 and TRBJ2-7, with 8 bases lining up with TRBD1. This CDR3 contains 16 residues. Trimming cost V 0 bases and J 0 bases; bases outside gene matches: 5. The V gene's germline CDR1 is SGHNT and CDR2 YYREEE (reference sequence). CDR3 in DNA: TGTGCCAGCAGCTTGGTAGGGACAGGCCTCTCCTACGAGCAGTACTTC. Translation gives CASSLVGTGLSYEQYF.

This clone has a handful of counts. The V gene is TRBV25-1, the J gene TRBJ2-7; a possible D gene is TRBD2 (5 bases). The CDR3 extends over 11 amino acids. The V gene's germline CDR1 is MGHDK and CDR2 SYGVNS. Deletions cut 8 bases from V and 4 bases from J, with 9 bases between. DNA for the CDR3: TGTGCCAGCTCGTCGGGATACGAGCAGTACTTC. As protein: CASSSGYEQYF.

The chain joins TRBV6-5 to TRBJ1-2; a weak D match, TRBD1 (6 bases). The germline CDR1 and CDR2 sequences are MNHEY and SVGAGI. There are 14 residues in the CDR3. Trimming removed 0 bases at V and 8 bases at J, with 13 bases between. CDR3 sequence: CASSYSTGLGGYTF. In nucleotides, the CDR3 is TGTGCCAGCAGTTACTCTACAGGGCTCGGGGGCTACACCTTC.

The rearrangement links TRBV5-1 to TRBJ2-7; 9 bases map to TRBD2. Germline CDR1 SGHRS, CDR2 YFSETQ. V shed 2 bases, J shed 1 base, and the junction held 1 base outside the gene matches. The CDR3 totals 14 residues. CDR3 coding DNA: TGCGCCAGCAGCTTAGCGGGGGGATCCTACGAGCAGTACTTC. It is translated as CASSLAGGSYEQYF. The variable domain in full, completed from reference TRBV5-1 and TRBJ2-7, reads KAGVTQTPRYLIKTRGQQVTLSCSPISGHRSVSWYQQTPGQGLQFLFEYFSETQRNKGNFPGRFSGRQFSNSRSEMNVSTLELGDSALYLCASSLAGGSYEQYFGPGTRLTVT.

The gene calls are TRBV7-9 and TRBJ2-5; TRBD2 aligns across 7 bases. Germline lookup yields CDR1 SEHNR and CDR2 FQNEAQ (reference sequence). CDR3 size: 15 residues. Trimming cost V 4 bases and J 2 bases; bases outside gene matches: 7. DNA of the CDR3: TGTGCCAGCAGCTCGGCGGGGGAGAGGCAAGAGACCCAGTACTTC. Its translation: CASSSAGERQETQYF.

V is TRBV7-9 and J is TRBJ2-7; a weak D match, TRBD1 (5 bases). Germline-derived CDR1 and CDR2 are SEHNR and FQNEAQ (reference sequence). The CDR3 contains 13 residues. V was cut by 3 bases and J by 5 bases, with 11 bases left in between. CDR3 sequence: CASSFDSIDEQYF. The CDR3 DNA reads as TGTGCCAGCAGCTTCGACAGTATAGACGAGCAGTACTTC.

This clone was seen more than once but under ten times. The genes are TRBV6-5 and TRBJ2-7; D unresolved. The germline CDR1 and CDR2 sequences are MNHEY and SVGAGI. V dropped 4 bases and J dropped 3 bases, with 4 bases sitting between them. The CDR3 has 11 residues. The CDR3 loop reads CASSSLYEQYF. CDR3 DNA sequence: TGTGCCAGCAGTTCCCTCTACGAGCAGTACTTC.